Following are 20 T cell receptor beta chains from one sample sequenced in a study of Tregs in tolerant kidney transplant recipients. Repertoires were generated with immunoSEQ multiplex PCR, while TCRdb's copy carries only in-frame clones and drops some. The sample contains tens of thousands of clones, over 75% of which appear only once. Mixed chimerism was transient after nonmyeloablative marrow transplants from related graft donors. This specimen was CD4+ T cells from blood (PBMCs), taken 6 months after the transplant. These receptors all come from a human patient who received a combined kidney and bone marrow transplant. Some T cells may be provided by the graft donor.

This clone was seen a few times. The chain combines TRBV6-5 with TRBJ1-4, with D tentatively TRBD1 (6 bases). The V gene's germline CDR1 is MNHEY and CDR2 SVGAGI. CDR3 length: 14 residues. V lost 0 bases, J lost 7 bases, and 9 bases lay in between. The CDR3 loop reads CASSYSGHGEKLFF. CDR3 nucleotides: TGTGCCAGCAGTTACTCGGGACACGGTGAAAAACTGTTTTTT.

This CDR3 is CASSQEGPGQGSSYEQYF. CDR3 DNA: TGCGCCAGCAGCCAAGAGGGTCCGGGACAGGGGAGCTCCTACGAGCAGTACTTC. V gene TRBV4-3 combines with J gene TRBJ2-7; 10 bases are a match to TRBD1. The CDR3 length is 18 residues. V gave up 0 bases and J gave up 0 bases; unmatched junction bases: 8. Germline V gives CDR1 LGHNA, CDR2 YSLEER.

The chain employs TRBV5-6 and TRBJ2-7; the match to TRBD2 covers 9 bases. CDR3 length equals 14 residues. V lost 5 bases, J lost 3 bases, and 6 bases stayed unmatched. The germline V gene has CDR1 SGHDT and CDR2 YYEEEE. The CDR3 DNA follows: TGTGCCAGCAGGTTAGCGGGGGCTCTCTACGAGCAGTACTTC. Its translation is CASRLAGALYEQYF.

V gene TRBV18 combines with J gene TRBJ1-2; 7 bases fit TRBD1. Germline V gene sequence: CDR1 KGHSH, CDR2 LQKENI. V shed 6 bases, J shed 0 bases, and the junction held 7 bases outside the gene matches. The CDR3 extends over 15 amino acids. CDR3 amino acids: CASSQGGASNYGYTF. The CDR3 DNA reads as TGTGCCAGCTCTCAAGGGGGCGCCTCTAACTATGGCTACACCTTC.

The J gene is TRBJ1-5, the V gene TRBV6-4; D gene unclear. This CDR3 is built from 17 residues. Trimming cost V 0 bases and J 3 bases, with 15 bases left between them. Germline V gene sequence: CDR1 MRHNA, CDR2 SNTAGT. The CDR3 spells CASSDSSGPGNNQPQHF. The CDR3 DNA reads as TGTGCCAGCAGTGACTCGAGCGGGCCGGGGAACAATCAGCCCCAGCATTTT.

The V gene is TRBV11-2, the J gene TRBJ2-5; 10 bases line up with TRBD2. CDR3 size: 17 residues. The junction had 10 bases not matched to a gene; V was cut back by 0 bases and J by 6 bases. CDR1 and CDR2 (germline): SGHAT, FQNNGV. The CDR3 nucleotides are TGTGCCAGCAGCTTAGATCCCCCAGCGGGGGGGCGGAAGACCCAGTACTTC. This codes for CASSLDPPAGGRKTQYF.

This clone has a single count. This chain connects TRBV29-1 to TRBJ1-2, with D perhaps TRBD1 (5 bases). Per the germline V gene, CDR1 is SQVTM and CDR2 is ANQGSEA. Deletions cut 3 bases from V and 3 bases from J, with 11 bases between. The CDR3 is made up of 13 amino acids. This CDR3 reads CSVEGGSDYGYTF. In DNA form, the CDR3 reads TGCAGCGTTGAGGGGGGGAGTGACTATGGCTACACCTTC.

This chain links TRBV6-5 with TRBJ1-1; D ambiguous. Germline V lookup: CDR1 MNHEY, CDR2 SVGAGI. Trimming removed 4 bases from V and 5 bases from J, with 20 bases in between. There are 16 residues in the CDR3. The chain's CDR3 is CASSSAGDLGRTEAFF. The DNA for the CDR3 is TGTGCCAGCAGTTCAGCAGGCGATCTGGGTCGTACTGAAGCTTTCTTT.

Of note for this clone: This sample also contains other DNA sequences that code for the same CDR3. The CDR3 reads CSARGSYEQYF. In DNA, the CDR3 is TGCAGTGCCCGGGGCTCCTACGAGCAGTACTTC. The J gene is TRBJ2-7, the V gene TRBV20-1; possibly TRBD2 for D (5 bases). V was cut by 6 bases and J by 0 bases, with 6 bases left in between. Germline CDR1 and CDR2: DFQATT and SNEGSKA (reference sequence). The CDR3 length is 11 residues.

The chain has TRBV5-8 and TRBJ2-5; TRBD1 aligns across 7 bases. The germline gives CDR1 SGHTS, CDR2 YDEGEE. The CDR3 consists of 14 residues. Trimming cost V 4 bases and J 5 bases; bases outside gene matches: 8. CDR3 residues: CASSRHRGLETQYF. For the CDR3, the DNA is TGTGCCAGCAGCAGACACAGGGGCTTGGAGACCCAGTACTTC.

This chain links TRBV19 with TRBJ1-2; possibly TRBD1 for D (5 bases). V lost 4 bases, J lost 7 bases, and 19 bases lay in between. Per germline, CDR1 LNHDA and CDR2 SQIVND (reference sequence). The CDR3 contains 15 residues. The CDR3 here is CASSNIGARAGGYTF. CDR3 DNA sequence: TGTGCCAGTAGTAATATAGGGGCCCGGGCAGGTGGCTACACCTTC.

A word on this clone: Germline and junction disagree at one end, which may indicate a read error. Different DNA sequences within this sample yield the same CDR3. This sequence joins TRBV7-9 and TRBJ1-6; tentatively, D is TRBD1 (5 bases). This CDR3 region has 18 residues. Germline values: CDR1 SEHNR, CDR2 FQNEAQ (reference sequence). The CDR3 protein is CASSLALGGGSYNSPLHF. CDR3 nucleotides: TGTGCCAGCAGCTTAGCGCTCGGGGGAGGCTCCTATAATTCCCCCCTCCACTTT.

The chain combines TRBV2 with TRBJ2-7; TRBD2 matches at 8 bases. J lost 2 bases, V lost 6 bases, and 6 bases had no gene match. Germline CDR1 is SNHLY and CDR2 is FYNNEI. This CDR3 is 14 amino acids long. CDR3 in DNA: TGTGCCAGCAGAGGGACTAGGGAAACCTACGAGCAGTACTTC. Translation: CASRGTRETYEQYF.

The V gene is TRBV5-1, the J gene TRBJ2-1; TRBD1 agrees at 7 bases. J lost 5 bases, V lost 2 bases, and 7 bases had no gene match. The CDR3 is made up of 15 amino acids. Germline CDR1 SGHRS, CDR2 YFSETQ. The CDR3 region has the DNA TGCGCCAGCAGCTTCAAGGGGGCAACTGACAATGAGCAGTTCTTC. It is translated as CASSFKGATDNEQFF.

This chain uses TRBV6-1 with TRBJ1-5, with a possible D match to TRBD1 (6 bases). The CDR3 loop spans 16 amino acids. Germline V gives CDR1 MNHNS, CDR2 SASEGT. Trimming took 0 bases from V and 4 from J, leaving 13 bases between them. CDR3 residues: CASSEARGAGNQPQHF. The CDR3 DNA reads as TGTGCCAGCAGTGAAGCCAGGGGCGCCGGGAATCAGCCCCAGCATTTT.

The chain uses TRBV5-4 and TRBJ2-7; 10 nucleotides match TRBD2. The V and J ends lost 3 bases and 4 bases, in that order; junction bases with no gene match: 13. CDR3 size: 17 residues. Germline CDR1 reads SGHNT; CDR2 reads YYREEE (reference sequence). The CDR3 region has the DNA TGTGCCAGCAGCTCAGAGGTCTCTAGCGGGAGACGGTACGAGCAGTACTTC. It specifies CASSSEVSSGRRYEQYF.

As concerns this clone: The junction and the germline gene differ at one end; a read error may be behind it. This sample also contains other DNA sequences that code for the same CDR3. The rearrangement uses TRBV7-6 and TRBJ1-6; no clear D. Germline V gene lookup returns CDR1 SGHVS and CDR2 FNYEAQ. The length of the CDR3 is 17 residues. CDR3 protein: CASSSTSVSSYNSPLHF. The CDR3 DNA reads TGTGCCAGCAGCTCAACGTCGGTGAGCTCCTATAATTCCCCCCTCCACTTT.

A single count supports this clone. The chain is built from TRBV4-2 and TRBJ2-7; 10 nucleotides agree with TRBD1. The CDR3 spans 16 residues. Germline V CDR1 and CDR2: LGHNA, YNFKEQ. Losses at the gene ends were 1 base for V and 4 bases for J; bases not matched to a gene: 7. The CDR3 protein is CASSQVNWDRGYEQYF. DNA for the CDR3: TGTGCCAGCAGCCAAGTAAATTGGGACAGGGGTTACGAGCAGTACTTC.

J is TRBJ2-2 and V is TRBV7-9; TRBD2 is a possible D gene (5 bases). Per the germline V gene, CDR1 is SEHNR and CDR2 is FQNEAQ (reference sequence). The length of the CDR3 is 19 residues. The germline V and J ends were trimmed by 5 bases and 3 bases, with 25 bases remaining between them. The CDR3: CASSHRGNPHSSYTGELFF. CDR3 coding DNA: TGTGCCAGCAGCCACCGGGGTAACCCTCACTCCTCCTACACCGGGGAGCTGTTTTTT.

The rearrangement joins TRBV11-3 to TRBJ2-5, with D unclear. V was trimmed by 3 bases and J by 3 bases, leaving 8 bases between them. The CDR3 extends over 13 amino acids. The germline V gene has CDR1 SGHNT and CDR2 YENEEA. The DNA of the CDR3 is TGTGCCAGCAGCTTTTCAGATGAAGAGACCCAGTACTTC. As protein: CASSFSDEETQYF. The full variable domain, in which reference TRBV11-3 and TRBJ2-5 provide the parts outside the CDR3, is EAGVVQSPRYKIIEKKQPVAFWCNPISGHNTLYWYLQNLGQGPELLIRYENEEAVDDSQLPKDRFSAERLKGVDSTLKIQPAELGDSAVYLCASSFSDEETQYFGPGTRLLVL.